This note documents a single T cell receptor (beta chain) sequence. Trimming shortened V by 6 bases and J by 7 bases, and 19 bases separated the two germline ends. Germline values: CDR1 MDHEN, CDR2 SYDVKM. This CDR3 comprises 15 residues. The sample comes from a study of PD-L1 blockade in urothelial cancer. The protocol was immunoSEQ multiplex PCR, while the TCRdb copy is restricted to in-frame clones and leaves out a portion. Of tens of thousands of clones listed, 85% to 90% were seen once; the top ten hold roughly 1.9%. Sequenced here: PBMCs, sampled around atezolizumab (anti-PD-L1) treatment. This chain connects TRBV28 to TRBJ2-1; the D gene is possibly TRBD1 (6 bases). This sequence originates from a man aged 45 to 65 with urothelial cancer. The CDR3 DNA reads as TGTGCCAGCAGGTCGGGGCAGGGGTCGACGAATGAGCAGTTCTTC. Its translation is CASRSGQGSTNEQFF.